This record concerns one T cell receptor beta chain sequence. Its antigen is not known. The CDR3 sequence is 15 residues long. The germline gives CDR1 PRHDT, CDR2 FYEKMQ (reference sequence). J lost 2 bases, V lost 6 bases, and 6 bases had no gene match. These data originate in a study of CD8+ T cells in alopecia areata. Study context: Twice a day, 5 to 10 mg of oral tofacitinib was administered to treated patients. The duration of tofacitinib was 6 to 18 months, with 6 months off drug afterward. Overall study findings and caveats: Among the top 100, expanded CD8+ clones were significantly decreased by tofacitinib, as was scalp clonality. One nonresponder leaves baseline CD8+ expansion's link to response uncertain.

Treatment: oral pan-JAK inhibitor, 5-10 mg twice daily. RNA extraction was followed by reverse transcription into cDNA, which acted as the sequencing template. TCRdb's copy holds only in-frame clones and misses some; the assay was immunoSEQ multiplex PCR. The sample holds more than 90,000 clones, roughly three fifths seen once. This chain uses TRBV13 with TRBJ2-7, with 11 bases lining up with TRBD2. Specimen: CD8+ T cells sorted from blood, collected at week 24, from a patient treated with tofacitinib. This receptor was identified in a human donor with alopecia areata. The CDR3 bases are TGTGCCAGCAGTCCTACTAGCGGGAGAACCTACGAGCAGTACTTC. Amino acid sequence: CASSPTSGRTYEQYF. Full variable domain (outside the CDR3, taken from reference TRBV13 and TRBJ2-7): AAGVIQSPRHLIKEKRETATLKCYPIPRHDTVYWYQQGPGQDPQFLISFYEKMQSDKGSIPDRFSAQQFSDYHSELNMSSLELGDSALYFCASSPTSGRTYEQYFGPGTRLTVT.